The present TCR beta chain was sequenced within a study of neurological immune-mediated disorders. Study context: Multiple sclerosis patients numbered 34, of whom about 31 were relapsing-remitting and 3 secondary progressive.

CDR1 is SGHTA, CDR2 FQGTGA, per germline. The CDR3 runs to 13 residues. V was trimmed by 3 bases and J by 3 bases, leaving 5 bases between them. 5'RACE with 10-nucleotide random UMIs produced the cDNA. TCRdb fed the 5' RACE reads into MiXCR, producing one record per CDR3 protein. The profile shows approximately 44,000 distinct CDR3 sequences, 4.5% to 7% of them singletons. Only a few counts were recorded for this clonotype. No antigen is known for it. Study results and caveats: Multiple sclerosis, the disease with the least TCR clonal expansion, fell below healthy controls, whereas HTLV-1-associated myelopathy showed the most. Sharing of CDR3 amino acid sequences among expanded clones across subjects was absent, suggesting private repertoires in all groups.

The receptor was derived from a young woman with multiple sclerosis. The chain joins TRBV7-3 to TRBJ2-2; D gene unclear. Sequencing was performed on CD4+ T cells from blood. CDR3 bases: TGTGCCAGCAGCTTCAAGGACACCGGGGAGCTGTTTTTT. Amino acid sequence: CASSFKDTGELFF.